The clone carrying this TCR beta chain was observed a handful of times. What it recognizes is unknown. At one end, the junction sequence differs from germline, possibly due to a read error. The data derive from a study of T-cell reconstitution after alpha-beta-depleted transplantation in children. Points from the study as a whole: T cells produced anew were the main source of T-cell counts and diversity one year after transplant. TCRbeta diversity was high at day 60 in some patients (a result of surviving recipient T cells and thymic progenitors). After transplant, at about two months, alpha-beta T cells were reportedly derived from several hundred expanded graft clones.

CDR1 is SGHRS and CDR2 is YFSETQ in the germline V gene. The CDR3 is 14 residues long. Molecular barcoding with unique molecular identifiers was used for the TCRbeta library. In TCRdb, the PCR reads were re-called with MiXCR into one record per CDR3 protein. Here the sample spans some 310,000 distinct CDR3 sequences, around 25% being singletons. The V and J genes are TRBV5-1 and TRBJ2-1; 8 positions match TRBD2. The TCR originated in a male patient younger than 18 who had a stem cell transplant for acute lymphoblastic leukemia, so the T cells may come from the graft donor. This specimen was PBMCs, mostly from graft donor cells, taken 180 days after TCRalphabeta/CD19-depleted stem cell transplant. The CDR3 here is CSSTREVSYNEQFF. CDR3 DNA sequence: TGCTCCAGCACGCGGGAGGTATCCTACAATGAGCAGTTCTTC.